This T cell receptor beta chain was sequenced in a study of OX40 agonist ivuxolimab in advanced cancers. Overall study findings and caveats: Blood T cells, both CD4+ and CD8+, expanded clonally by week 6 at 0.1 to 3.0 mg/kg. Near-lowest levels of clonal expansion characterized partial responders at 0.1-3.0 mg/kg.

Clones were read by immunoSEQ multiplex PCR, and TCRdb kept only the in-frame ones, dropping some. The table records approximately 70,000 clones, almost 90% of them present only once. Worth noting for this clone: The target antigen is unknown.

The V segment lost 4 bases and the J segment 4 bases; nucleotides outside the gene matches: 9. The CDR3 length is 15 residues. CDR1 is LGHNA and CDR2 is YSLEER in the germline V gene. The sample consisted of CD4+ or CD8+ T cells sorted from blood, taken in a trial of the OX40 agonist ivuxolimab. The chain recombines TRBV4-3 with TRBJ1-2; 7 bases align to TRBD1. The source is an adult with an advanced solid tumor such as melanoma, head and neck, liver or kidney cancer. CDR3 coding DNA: TGCGCCAGCAGCCGGATAGGGGGCGAGGGCTATGGCTACACCTTC. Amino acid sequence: CASSRIGGEGYGYTF.